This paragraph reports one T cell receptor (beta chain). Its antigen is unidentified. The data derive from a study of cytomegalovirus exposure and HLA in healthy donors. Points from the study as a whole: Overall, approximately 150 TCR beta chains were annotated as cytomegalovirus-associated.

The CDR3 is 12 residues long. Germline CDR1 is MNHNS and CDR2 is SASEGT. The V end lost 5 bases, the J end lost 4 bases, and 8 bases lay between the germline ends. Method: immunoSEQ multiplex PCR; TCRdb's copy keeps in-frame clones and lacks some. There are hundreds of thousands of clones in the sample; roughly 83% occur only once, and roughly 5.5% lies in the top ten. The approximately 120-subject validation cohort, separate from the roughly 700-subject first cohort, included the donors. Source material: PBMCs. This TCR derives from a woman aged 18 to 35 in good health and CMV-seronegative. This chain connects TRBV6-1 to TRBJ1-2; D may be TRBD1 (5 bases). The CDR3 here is CASSHDSYGYTF. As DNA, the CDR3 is TGTGCCAGCAGTCACGACAGCTATGGCTACACCTTC.